This TCR beta chain came from a study of CXCR3-negative and CXCR3-positive naive CD8 T cells. Study observations and caveats: The study inferred TCR strength from TRB CDR3 properties and found comparable surface CD5 between naive subsets. Against CXCR3-negative naive cells, CXCR3-positive naive cells showed more hydrophobic TRB CDR3s.

The CDR3 covers 12 residues. The germline CDR1 and CDR2 sequences are SEHNR and FQNEAQ (reference sequence). About this clonotype itself: What it binds is unknown.

Researchers prepared the TRB cDNA libraries using 5' RACE with UMI labels. Each CDR3 protein gets one entry in TCRdb, which reprocessed the 5' RACE reads and gives no DNA. The sample includes tens of thousands of distinct CDR3 sequences. The specimen sequenced was naive CXCR3- CD8+ T cells from blood. The subset here: CD45RO-CCR7+CD27+CD95- naive CD8+ T cells lacking CXCR3 (TNR3-). This chain links TRBV7-9 with TRBJ2-2. The sequence was obtained from a human donor in good health. Some clones in this sample may be carry-over from other donors' samples. The CDR3 here is CASSLKSGELFF.